Following are 26 T cell receptor beta chains from one sample sequenced in a study of T cell responses to AZD1222 COVID-19 vaccine (dated by TCRdb to about 2021). Libraries came from the immunoSEQ multiplex PCR assay. In TCRdb, the immuneACCESS table is reduced to in-frame sequences with V and J assigned. These tables do not hold every clone; where another copy was compared, an unresolved V gene accounts for under half, and the others remain unexplained. Within this sample are about 150,000 clones, with about 93% of them counted one time only. The ten largest clones capture approximately 6.9% of the sample. Reading the label with the study, this specimen's time point is: about 28 days (+/-7) after the second vaccine dose. The sequenced sample was peripheral blood, obtained 28 days after the second AZD1222 dose. The receptors derive from an adult who received the AZD1222 COVID-19 vaccine.

The rearrangement uses TRBV6-4 and TRBJ2-7; D ambiguous. V was pared by 2 bases and J by 2 bases, with 7 bases between. The CDR3 has 13 amino acids. CDR1 is MRHNA and CDR2 is SNTAGT in the germline V gene. This CDR3 reads CASSDRLAYEQYF. In nucleotides, the CDR3 is TGTGCCAGCAGTGACCGGTTGGCCTACGAGCAGTACTTC.

V is TRBV20-1 and J is TRBJ2-5; D gene uncertain. The V end was cut by 2 bases, the J end by 5 bases, with 6 bases between. CDR3 size: 11 residues. CDR1 and CDR2 (germline): DFQATT, SNEGSKA (reference sequence). CDR3 nucleotides: TGCAGTGCTAGATCTGTGGAGACCCAGTACTTC. Its protein product is CSARSVETQYF.

V and J are TRBV27 and TRBJ1-3; tentative D call: TRBD1 (6 bases). CDR1 MNHEY and CDR2 SMNVEV come from the germline V gene (reference sequence). The CDR3 contains 18 residues. Trimming removed 0 bases from V and 0 bases from J, with 15 bases in between. CDR3 amino acids: CASSLSSIGGPSGNTIYF. Written as DNA, the CDR3 is TGTGCCAGCAGTTTATCGTCAATTGGGGGGCCCTCTGGAAACACCATATATTTT.

A note on this clone: This sample includes further DNA sequences coding for the same CDR3. CDR3 loop: CASSLAGYYEQYF. The CDR3 DNA sequence: TGCGCCAGCAGCTTGGCGGGGTACTACGAGCAGTACTTC. The rearrangement uses TRBV5-1 and TRBJ2-7; TRBD2 is a possible D gene (5 bases). Trimming took off 0 bases at V and 3 bases at J, with 7 bases between the two ends. The V gene's germline CDR1 is SGHRS and CDR2 YFSETQ. The CDR3 sequence is 13 residues long.

The chain has TRBV29-1 and TRBJ2-5; D gene unclear. This CDR3 spans 11 amino acids. Trimming removed 5 bases from V and 9 bases from J, with 13 bases in between. The germline V gene has CDR1 SQVTM and CDR2 ANQGSEA. The CDR3 loop reads CSVKTPRAQYF. As DNA, the CDR3 is TGCAGCGTTAAGACCCCAAGGGCCCAGTACTTC.

This sequence joins TRBV6-5 and TRBJ1-2; the D gene is possibly TRBD1 (5 bases). V was clipped by 6 bases and J by 9 bases, with 14 bases between them. The CDR3 has 12 amino acids. Germline values: CDR1 MNHEY, CDR2 SVGAGI. Here the CDR3 DNA reads TGTGCCAGCAGAAAGACAGTGACAAGCTACACCTTC. Translating it yields CASRKTVTSYTF.

This rearrangement joins TRBV6-6 to TRBJ1-1; D is uncertain. Germline values: CDR1 MNHNY, CDR2 SVGAGI (reference sequence). Between the trimmed V and J ends, which lost 0 bases and 4 bases, there was a span of 3 bases. This CDR3 is built from 12 residues. CDR3 residues: CASSYSTTEAFF. The CDR3 DNA sequence: TGTGCCAGCAGTTACTCGACCACTGAAGCTTTCTTT.

The J gene is TRBJ2-7, the V gene TRBV29-1; maybe TRBD1 (6 bases). Germline assignment: CDR1 SQVTM and CDR2 ANQGSEA. The V gene lost 2 bases and the J gene lost 0 bases, with 17 bases spanning the gap. This CDR3 spans 16 amino acids. The CDR3 region has the DNA TGCAGCGTTGAAATTCCGGGGACATTTGGCTCCTACGAGCAGTACTTC. Protein: CSVEIPGTFGSYEQYF.

The chain combines TRBV7-2 with TRBJ2-3, with 7 bases lining up with TRBD2. Losses at the gene ends were 4 bases for V and 5 bases for J; bases not matched to a gene: 6. The germline V gene has CDR1 SGHTA and CDR2 FQGNSA. The CDR3 is made up of 14 amino acids. The CDR3 coding sequence is TGTGCCAGCAGCTCCCCCCCTAGCGGAGATACGCAGTATTTT. The encoded protein is CASSSPPSGDTQYF.

V is TRBV6-5 and J is TRBJ2-1, with 8 nucleotides matching TRBD1. The germline V gene has CDR1 MNHEY and CDR2 SVGAGI. Trimming at V came to 6 bases and at J to 5 bases, leaving 6 bases not matched to a gene. The CDR3 runs 14 residues. Written as DNA, the CDR3 is TGTGCCAGCAGAAGGACAGGGTATCACAATGAGCAGTTCTTC. Translation: CASRRTGYHNEQFF.

The chain combines TRBV6-2 or TRBV6-3 with TRBJ1-1; D might be TRBD1 (5 bases). V was shortened by 2 bases and J by 5 bases, with 9 bases between the two germline ends. This CDR3 has 13 amino acids. Per germline, CDR1 MNHEY and CDR2 SVGEGT. CDR3 in amino acids: CASSYGAVTEAFF. DNA of the CDR3: TGTGCCAGCAGTTACGGGGCCGTAACTGAAGCTTTCTTT.

V usage is TRBV4-2 and J usage is TRBJ1-2; 8 bases match TRBD1. J gave up 4 bases and V 3 bases, and 7 bases lay outside the gene matches. This CDR3 has 15 residues. Germline-derived CDR1 and CDR2 are LGHNA and YNFKEQ. The CDR3 protein is CASSQPDREGYGYTF. In DNA form, the CDR3 reads TGTGCCAGCAGCCAGCCGGACAGGGAAGGCTATGGCTACACCTTC.

The chain has TRBV7-8 and TRBJ2-1; D call uncertain. Germline assignment: CDR1 SGHVS and CDR2 FQNEAQ. V shed 1 base and J shed 5 bases, with 6 bases lying between them. There are 13 residues in the CDR3. Written as DNA, the CDR3 is TGTGCCAGCAGCTTAGGACCCAACAATGAGCAGTTCTTC. It is translated as CASSLGPNNEQFF.

The chain carries TRBV5-1 and TRBJ1-1, with a weak D call TRBD1 (5 bases). Trimming removed 5 bases at V and 3 bases at J, with 11 bases between. The germline V gene encodes CDR1 SGHRS and CDR2 YFSETQ. This CDR3 is built from 13 residues. Here the CDR3 reads CASRPSGDTEAFF. The CDR3 DNA sequence: TGCGCCAGCAGGCCCTCGGGGGACACTGAAGCTTTCTTT. Full variable domain (rest looked up from reference TRBV5-1 and TRBJ1-1): KAGVTQTPRYLIKTRGQQVTLSCSPISGHRSVSWYQQTPGQGLQFLFEYFSETQRNKGNFPGRFSGRQFSNSRSEMNVSTLELGDSALYLCASRPSGDTEAFFGQGTRLTVV.

The DNA of the CDR3 is TGTGCCTGGACCCTAGCGGGGGGCCAAGAGACCCAGTACTTC. It is translated as CAWTLAGGQETQYF. The rearrangement joins TRBV30 to TRBJ2-5; 11 bases are shared with TRBD2. Trimming removed 4 bases from V and 1 base from J; junction bases left unmatched: 2. CDR3 length equals 14 residues. The germline V gene encodes CDR1 GTSNPN and CDR2 SVGIG (reference sequence).

This clone was found once. The J gene is TRBJ2-7, the V gene TRBV7-2; D may be TRBD1 (5 bases). The CDR3 totals 15 residues. Germline lookup yields CDR1 SGHTA and CDR2 FQGNSA. The V and J ends lost 2 bases and 0 bases respectively, with 11 bases between them. CDR3 in DNA: TGTGCCAGCAGCTTATCTCGGACACGCTCCTACGAGCAGTACTTC. Translating it yields CASSLSRTRSYEQYF.

In DNA form, the CDR3 reads TGTGCCAGCAGCTTAGAAGCGGGGTTTGCAGATACGCAGTATTTT. This encodes CASSLEAGFADTQYF. The rearrangement links TRBV11-2 to TRBJ2-3; TRBD2 matches at 7 bases. Germline V gene sequence: CDR1 SGHAT, CDR2 FQNNGV. V was pared by 0 bases and J by 4 bases, with 4 bases of the junction left unmatched. The CDR3 is made up of 15 amino acids.

This chain connects TRBV3-1 (or the pseudogene TRBV3-2) to TRBJ1-2, with 8 bases matching TRBD1. The CDR3 length is 13 residues. The J segment lost 6 bases and the V segment lost 2 bases, leaving 2 bases of the junction unmatched. Germline CDR1 is LGHDT and CDR2 is YNNKEL (reference sequence). Here the CDR3 reads CASSQQGANGYTF. The CDR3 nucleotides are TGTGCCAGCAGCCAACAGGGGGCGAATGGCTACACCTTC.

The gene calls are TRBV4-1 and TRBJ2-7, with a tentative D call TRBD2 (6 bases). V was clipped by 3 bases and J by 7 bases, with 25 bases between them. The CDR3 runs 17 residues. Per the germline V gene, CDR1 is MGHRA and CDR2 is YSYEKL. In nucleotides, the CDR3 is TGCGCCAGCAGCCAGGAGACTACAGGACTTCTTGGGGGGGAGCAGTACTTC. It is translated as CASSQETTGLLGGEQYF.

The chain couples TRBV20-1 to TRBJ1-5; D gene unclear. Germline V gene sequence: CDR1 DFQATT, CDR2 SNEGSKA (reference sequence). This CDR3 is 9 amino acids long. V shed 3 bases and J shed 6 bases, with 0 bases lying between them. This chain's CDR3 is CSASQPQHF. In nucleotides, the CDR3 is TGCAGTGCTAGTCAGCCCCAGCATTTT.

The chain links TRBV19 to TRBJ1-6, with 7 bases that match TRBD1. The germline V gene has CDR1 LNHDA and CDR2 SQIVND (reference sequence). This CDR3 comprises 15 residues. V shed 5 bases and J 7 bases; nucleotides not matched to a gene: 8. This CDR3 is CASSSRQGSNSPLHF. In DNA, the CDR3 is TGTGCCAGTAGTTCTCGACAGGGTTCAAATTCACCCCTCCACTTT.

The CDR3 sequence is CASTGSYGNTIYF. The CDR3 DNA sequence: TGTGCCAGCACTGGGAGCTATGGAAACACCATATATTTT. The chain recombines TRBV4-2 with TRBJ1-3; D unclear. Between the trimmed V and J ends, which lost 7 bases and 3 bases, there was a span of 10 bases. The CDR3 spans 13 residues. CDR1 is LGHNA, CDR2 YNFKEQ, per germline.

The chain couples TRBV5-5 to TRBJ1-1; no clear D. The CDR3 has 13 residues. The germline V and J ends were trimmed by 0 bases and 2 bases, with 5 bases remaining between them. Per the germline V gene, CDR1 is SGHKS and CDR2 is YYEKEE (reference sequence). CDR3 DNA sequence: TGTGCCAGCAGCTTGGAGCCAAACACTGAAGCTTTCTTT. This sequence encodes CASSLEPNTEAFF.

The chain employs TRBV4-3 and TRBJ2-5, with a tentative D call TRBD1 (5 bases). Germline CDR1 is LGHNA and CDR2 is YSLEER. Trimming shortened V by 4 bases and J by 7 bases, and 25 bases separated the two germline ends. The CDR3 runs 17 residues. The CDR3 nucleotides are TGCGCCAGCAGCCTCTCAACCCGAGGCAGGGCTTATGGGACCCAGTACTTC. Its protein is CASSLSTRGRAYGTQYF.

CDR3 protein: CASSQEEAGGLQETQYF. Here the CDR3 DNA reads TGCGCCAGCAGCCAAGAAGAAGCGGGGGGCCTACAAGAGACCCAGTACTTC. The chain couples TRBV4-1 to TRBJ2-5, with TRBD2 matching 9 bases. The V gene's germline CDR1 is MGHRA and CDR2 YSYEKL. After removal of 0 bases from V and 2 bases from J, the junction contained 7 bases not matched to a gene. The CDR3 has 17 residues.

The chain carries TRBV7-9 and TRBJ1-6; maybe TRBD1 (5 bases). V was shortened by 5 bases and J by 4 bases, with 12 bases between the two germline ends. The CDR3 sequence is 15 residues long. The germline CDR1 and CDR2 sequences are SEHNR and FQNEAQ (reference sequence). In DNA, the CDR3 is TGTGCCAGCAGCATCAGACAGTTGTATAATTCACCCCTCCACTTT. This gives the protein CASSIRQLYNSPLHF.